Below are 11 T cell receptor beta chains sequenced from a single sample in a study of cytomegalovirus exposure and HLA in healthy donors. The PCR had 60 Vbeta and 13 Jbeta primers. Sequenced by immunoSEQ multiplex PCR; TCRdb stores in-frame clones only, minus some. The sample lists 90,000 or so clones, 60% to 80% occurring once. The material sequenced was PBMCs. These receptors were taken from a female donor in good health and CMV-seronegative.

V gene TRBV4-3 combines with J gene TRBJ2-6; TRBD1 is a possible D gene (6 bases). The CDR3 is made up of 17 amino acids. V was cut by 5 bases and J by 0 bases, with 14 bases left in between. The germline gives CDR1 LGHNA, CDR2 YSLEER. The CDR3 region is CASSARDTFSGANVLTF. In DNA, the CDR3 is TGCGCCAGCAGCGCCCGGGACACCTTCTCTGGGGCCAACGTCCTGACTTTC.

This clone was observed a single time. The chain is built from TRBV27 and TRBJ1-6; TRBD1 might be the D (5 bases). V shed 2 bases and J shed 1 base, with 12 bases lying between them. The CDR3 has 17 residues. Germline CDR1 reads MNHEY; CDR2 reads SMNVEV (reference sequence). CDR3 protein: CASSLGQGLSYNSPLHF. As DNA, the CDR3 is TGTGCCAGCAGTTTAGGGCAGGGCCTATCCTATAATTCACCCCTCCACTTT.

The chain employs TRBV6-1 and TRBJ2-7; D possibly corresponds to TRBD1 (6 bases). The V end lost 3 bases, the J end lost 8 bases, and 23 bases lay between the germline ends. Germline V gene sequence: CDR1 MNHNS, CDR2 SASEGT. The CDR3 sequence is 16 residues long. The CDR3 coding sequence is TGTGCCAGCAGTGATCTAGGGGGTCCTAAACCTACGAAGCAGTACTTC. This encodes CASSDLGGPKPTKQYF.

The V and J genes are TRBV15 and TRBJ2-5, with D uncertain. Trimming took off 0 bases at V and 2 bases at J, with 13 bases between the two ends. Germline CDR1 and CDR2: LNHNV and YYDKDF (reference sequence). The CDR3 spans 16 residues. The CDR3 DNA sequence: TGTGCCACCAGCAGAGAAGCAACCTTAGAACAAGAGACCCAGTACTTC. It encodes CATSREATLEQETQYF.

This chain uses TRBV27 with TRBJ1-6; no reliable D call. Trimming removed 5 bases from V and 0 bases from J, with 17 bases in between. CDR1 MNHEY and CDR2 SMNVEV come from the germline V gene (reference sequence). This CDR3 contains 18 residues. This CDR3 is CASSKLGFSSSYNSPLHF. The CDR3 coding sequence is TGTGCCAGCAGTAAACTAGGTTTTTCGAGCTCCTATAATTCACCCCTCCACTTT.

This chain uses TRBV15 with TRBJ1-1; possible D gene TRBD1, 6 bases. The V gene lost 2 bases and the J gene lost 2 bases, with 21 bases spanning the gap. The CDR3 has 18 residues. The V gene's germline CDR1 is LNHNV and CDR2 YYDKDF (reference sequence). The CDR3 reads CATSRLLAGGAGNTEAFF. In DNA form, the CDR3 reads TGTGCCACCAGCAGACTACTCGCGGGGGGGGCGGGTAACACTGAAGCTTTCTTT.

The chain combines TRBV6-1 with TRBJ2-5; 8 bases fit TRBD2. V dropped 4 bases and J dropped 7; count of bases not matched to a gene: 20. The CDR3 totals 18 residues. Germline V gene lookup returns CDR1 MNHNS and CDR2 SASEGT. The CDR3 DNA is TGTGCCAGCAGTGCGAACGCCGAAGGACTAGCAACCGCGTCGACCCAGTACTTC. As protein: CASSANAEGLATASTQYF.

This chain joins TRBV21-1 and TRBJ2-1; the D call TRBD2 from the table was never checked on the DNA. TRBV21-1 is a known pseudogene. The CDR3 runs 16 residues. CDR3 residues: CASSKGGLVEDNEQFF. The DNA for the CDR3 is TGTGCCAGCAGCAAAGGGGGACTAGTTGAAGACAATGAGCAGTTCTTC.

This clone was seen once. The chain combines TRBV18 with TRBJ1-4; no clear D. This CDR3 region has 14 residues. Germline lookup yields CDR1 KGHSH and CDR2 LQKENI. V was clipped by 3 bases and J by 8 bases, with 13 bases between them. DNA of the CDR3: TGTGCCAGCTCACCGGCCGGGGAGCGAGAAAAACTGTTTTTT. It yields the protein CASSPAGEREKLFF.

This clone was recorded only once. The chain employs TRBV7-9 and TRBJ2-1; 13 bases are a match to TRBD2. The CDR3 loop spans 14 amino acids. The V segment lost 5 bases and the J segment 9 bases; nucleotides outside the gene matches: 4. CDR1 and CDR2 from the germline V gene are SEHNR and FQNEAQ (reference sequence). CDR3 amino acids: CASSETSGRIEQFF. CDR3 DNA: TGTGCCAGCAGCGAGACTAGCGGGAGGATTGAGCAGTTCTTC. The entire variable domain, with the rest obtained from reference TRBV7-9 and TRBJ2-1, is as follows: DTGVSQNPRHKITKRGQNVTFRCDPISEHNRLYWYRQTLGQGPEFLTYFQNEAQLEKSRLLSDRFSAERPKGSFSTLEIQRTEQGDSAMYLCASSETSGRIEQFFGPGTRLTVL.

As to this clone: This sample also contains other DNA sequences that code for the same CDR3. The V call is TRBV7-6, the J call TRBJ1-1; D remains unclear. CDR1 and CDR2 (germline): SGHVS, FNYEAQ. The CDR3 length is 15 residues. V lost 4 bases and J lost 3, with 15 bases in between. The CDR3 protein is CASSSRPRGDTEAFF. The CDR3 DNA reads TGTGCCAGCAGCTCACGCCCCCGCGGTGACACTGAAGCTTTCTTT.